These 12 T cell receptor beta chains originate from one sample sequenced in a study of a mutant IDH1 vaccine in newly diagnosed glioma. Their target antigens are unknown. Time point reported: week 35, safety follow-up. With topical imiquimod, each dose of the vaccine consisted of 300 ug of mutant IDH1 20-mer peptide. Clones were read by immunoSEQ multiplex PCR, and TCRdb kept only the in-frame ones, dropping some. In the table there are some 42,000 clones, roughly 83% of which are singletons. Sequencing was performed on PBMCs, taken from a glioma patient whose treatment included an IDH1 peptide vaccine. All receptors derive from a woman aged 50 to 60 with glioma.

This clone appeared a few times. V gene TRBV19 combines with J gene TRBJ1-2, with unresolved D. The CDR3 consists of 16 residues. CDR1 is LNHDA and CDR2 is SQIVND in the germline V gene (reference sequence). The V end lost 3 bases, the J end lost 4 bases, and 18 bases lay between the germline ends. DNA for the CDR3: TGTGCCAGTAGTATTAACCGAGGCAGTCCCATCTATGGCTACACCTTC. It translates to CASSINRGSPIYGYTF.

The rearrangement uses TRBV6-1 and TRBJ1-2, with TRBD1 identical over 7 bases. The CDR3 totals 15 residues. V lost 3 bases, J lost 9 bases, and 13 bases stayed unmatched. Germline V gene lookup returns CDR1 MNHNS and CDR2 SASEGT. DNA for the CDR3: TGTGCCAGCAGTGACTTGGCCAGGGGGTTCTCTAGCTACACCTTC. It translates to CASSDLARGFSSYTF.

This clone was detected only once. The chain is built from TRBV5-1 and TRBJ1-2, with D possibly matching TRBD1 (6 bases). The V end lost 0 bases, the J end lost 8 bases, and 14 bases lay between the germline ends. Germline lookup yields CDR1 SGHRS and CDR2 YFSETQ. This CDR3 contains 14 residues. Written as DNA, the CDR3 is TGCGCCAGCAGCTTGGAGGGGGGGCCGGAAGGCTACACCTTC. Translating gives CASSLEGGPEGYTF.

Here the CDR3 reads CASSFRAGGMRTEAFF. The CDR3 DNA is TGTGCCAGCAGCTTCCGCGCAGGGGGCATGAGAACTGAAGCTTTCTTT. This sequence joins TRBV7-2 and TRBJ1-1, with 8 nucleotides matching TRBD1. Germline loops: CDR1 SGHTA, CDR2 FQGNSA. The CDR3 length is 16 residues. V lost 3 bases, J lost 5 bases, and 11 bases stayed unmatched. The full variable domain, its missing parts supplied by reference TRBV7-2 and TRBJ1-1, is GAGVSQSPSNKVTEKGKDVELRCDPISGHTALYWYRQSLGQGLEFLIYFQGNSAPDKSGLPSDRFSAERTGGSVSTLTIQRTQQEDSAVYLCASSFRAGGMRTEAFFGQGTRLTVV.

The chain recombines TRBV9 with TRBJ2-7; 12 bases line up with TRBD2. The V segment lost 4 bases and the J segment 6 bases; nucleotides outside the gene matches: 8. The CDR3 is 15 residues long. Germline CDR1 reads SGDLS; CDR2 reads YYNGEE. For the CDR3, the DNA is TGTGCCAGCAGCCCCACTAGCGGGGGGCTTCGCGAGCAGTACTTC. It codes for CASSPTSGGLREQYF.

V is TRBV13 and J is TRBJ2-7; 15 nucleotides agree with TRBD2. Germline CDR1 reads PRHDT; CDR2 reads FYEKMQ (reference sequence). Trimming took 5 bases from V and 7 from J; bases not matched to a gene: 9. This CDR3 spans 16 amino acids. The CDR3 loop is CASSPGTSGGTREQYF. DNA of the CDR3: TGTGCCAGCAGCCCTGGGACTAGCGGGGGGACTAGGGAGCAGTACTTC.

The chain recombines TRBV7-9 with TRBJ1-2, with D unresolved. This CDR3 comprises 15 residues. With 5 bases removed from V and 1 base from J, the gap between germline ends came to 14 bases. CDR1 and CDR2 (germline): SEHNR, FQNEAQ (reference sequence). The chain's CDR3 is CASSQNSILNYGYTF. The DNA for the CDR3 is TGTGCCAGCAGCCAAAACAGCATTCTTAACTATGGCTACACCTTC.

The chain joins TRBV5-6 to TRBJ1-5; TRBD1 matches 7 bases. The junction had 4 bases not matched to a gene; V was cut back by 4 bases and J by 0 bases. Per the germline V gene, CDR1 is SGHDT and CDR2 is YYEEEE. The CDR3 covers 15 residues. In nucleotides, the CDR3 is TGTGCCAGCAGCCCCGGGACAGTTAGCAATCAGCCCCAGCATTTT. Translated, it gives CASSPGTVSNQPQHF.

This clone was seen more than once but under ten times. Other DNA sequences of this sample code for an identical CDR3. This chain uses TRBV9 with TRBJ1-4; D is undetermined. Trimming stripped 0 bases from V and 2 bases from J, with 8 bases between. The CDR3 extends over 15 amino acids. Germline V CDR1 and CDR2: SGDLS, YYNGEE. The CDR3 region has the DNA TGTGCCAGCAGCGTAGGAGGAGGGACTAATGAAAAACTGTTTTTT. Encoded protein: CASSVGGGTNEKLFF.

The V and J genes are TRBV25-1 and TRBJ1-6, with 7 bases that match TRBD1. CDR3 length: 17 residues. V shed 4 bases, J shed 2 bases, and the junction held 8 bases outside the gene matches. CDR1 is MGHDK and CDR2 is SYGVNS in the germline V gene. The CDR3 sequence is CASSVGTAVPYNSPLHF. CDR3 in DNA: TGTGCCAGCAGTGTCGGGACAGCAGTACCCTATAATTCACCCCTCCACTTT. The whole variable domain, filled in from reference TRBV25-1 and TRBJ1-6, reads EADIYQTPRYLVIGTGKKITLECSQTMGHDKMYWYQQDPGMELHLIHYSYGVNSTEKGDLSSESTVSRIRTEHFPLTLESARPSHTSQYLCASSVGTAVPYNSPLHFGNGTRLTVT.

This clone was counted once. The V and J genes are TRBV4-3 and TRBJ2-7; 11 bases fit TRBD2. Trimming took 1 base from V and 4 from J; bases not matched to a gene: 3. The germline V gene encodes CDR1 LGHNA and CDR2 YSLEER. This CDR3 contains 15 residues. The CDR3 nucleotides are TGCGCCAGCAGCCAAGGGACTAGCGGGTTTTACGAGCAGTACTTC. Translated, it gives CASSQGTSGFYEQYF.

CDR3 amino acids: CASSVEPQSNQPQHF. CDR3 nucleotides: TGTGCCAGCAGCGTAGAGCCCCAGTCGAATCAGCCCCAGCATTTT. The V gene is TRBV9, the J gene TRBJ1-5; D gene ambiguous. The V end was cut by 0 bases, the J end by 4 bases, with 11 bases between. CDR3 size: 15 residues. Looked up from germline, CDR1 is SGDLS and CDR2 is YYNGEE.